This T cell receptor beta chain comes out of a study of T cells in Graves' hyperthyroidism and ophthalmopathy. General study findings and limits: Blood also showed most of the thyroid clonotypes that were expanded above 0.001.

The source material, RNA transcripts, was used to amplify TCR beta CDR3 regions. Researchers ran a first-round RT-PCR on the TCR CDR3 using the HTBI primer set. TCRdb independently ran MiXCR on the multiplex PCR reads; one entry per CDR3 protein. The sample has about 560,000 distinct CDR3 sequences, 46% seen once. V lost 5 bases to trimming and J lost 4 bases, with 11 bases between them. Germline loops: CDR1 SEHNR, CDR2 FQNEAQ (reference sequence). The CDR3 is 14 amino acids. No progression to ophthalmopathy during 18 months of follow-up defined stable disease. Patients with uncontrolled infections, other autoimmune diseases, pregnancy or lactation were excluded. This clonotype is a singleton in its sample. Its antigen is still unknown.

This receptor was obtained from a woman aged 18-29 years with Graves' hyperthyroidism. This chain joins TRBV7-9 and TRBJ2-2, with D maybe TRBD2 (6 bases). The specimen was peripheral blood or thyroid tissue (not recorded which). CDR3 nucleotides: TGTGCCAGCAGCACCGGGACTCTCACCGGGGAGCTGTTTTTT. Translating it yields CASSTGTLTGELFF.